Below are 15 T cell receptor beta chains sequenced from a single sample in a study of shared clonotypes between healthy human individuals. The naive CD8 population came from CD45RO-negative cells selected for CCR7, without terminally differentiated effector memory CD45RA+ cells. Here immunoSEQ multiplex PCR was the method, and the copy in TCRdb shows in-frame clones only, minus some. The sample yields around 700,000 clones, about 90% seen once. Material for sequencing was naive CD8+ T cells sorted from blood. The receptors come from a man in his thirties or forties in good health.

V is TRBV28 and J is TRBJ2-1; D gene unclear. This CDR3 is built from 13 residues. Germline V gives CDR1 MDHEN, CDR2 SYDVKM. With 3 bases removed from V and 4 bases from J, the gap between germline ends came to 7 bases. The CDR3 reads CASSFGPYNEQFF. The CDR3 DNA is TGTGCCAGCAGTTTTGGACCTTACAATGAGCAGTTCTTC.

This chain uses TRBV29-1 with TRBJ2-1; no clear D gene. The V end lost 3 bases, the J end lost 14 bases, and 20 bases lay between the germline ends. Germline V gene data show CDR1 as SQVTM and CDR2 as ANQGSEA. The CDR3 consists of 13 residues. The CDR3, as DNA: TGCAGCGTTGACTACGGCCCGGCGGCAGTAGAGTTCTTC. Translating gives CSVDYGPAAVEFF.

The V call is TRBV7-9, the J call TRBJ2-7, with D maybe TRBD1 (7 bases). The CDR3 is 13 amino acids. Deletions cut 7 bases from V and 7 bases from J, with 17 bases between. Germline V lookup: CDR1 SEHNR, CDR2 FQNEAQ (reference sequence). As DNA, the CDR3 is TGTGCCAGCAAGGGTGGAGGGGGCGATGAGCAGTACTTC. Translation gives CASKGGGGDEQYF.

The rearrangement links TRBV5-4 to TRBJ2-1, with 7 bases that match TRBD1. CDR1 SGHNT and CDR2 YYREEE come from the germline V gene (reference sequence). Germline trimming cut 4 bases from V and 7 bases from J; bases unmatched to any gene: 11. CDR3 length: 15 amino acids. The CDR3 is CASSVYRGWRNEQFF. As DNA, the CDR3 is TGTGCCAGCAGCGTATACAGGGGTTGGCGAAATGAGCAGTTCTTC. Full variable domain (remainder filled in from reference TRBV5-4 and TRBJ2-1): ETGVTQSPTHLIKTRGQQVTLRCSSQSGHNTVSWYQQALGQGPQFIFQYYREEENGRGNFPPRFSGLQFPNYSSELNVNALELDDSALYLCASSVYRGWRNEQFFGPGTRLTVL.

In regard to this clone: Compared with germline, one end of the junction differs, possibly owing to a read error. Other DNA sequences in this sample translate to the same CDR3. This sequence joins TRBV25-1 and TRBJ2-1, with 10 bases identical to TRBD2. Germline V lookup: CDR1 MGHDK, CDR2 SYGVNS. The CDR3 loop spans 15 amino acids. Here the CDR3 reads CASSESSGSPNEQFF. CDR3 DNA: TGTGCCAGCAGTGAGTCTAGCGGGAGTCCCAATGAACAGTTCTTC.

V and J are TRBV30 and TRBJ1-3; D unresolved. CDR1 and CDR2 from the germline V gene are GTSNPN and SVGIG (reference sequence). CDR3 size: 13 residues. V was shortened by 4 bases and J by 4 bases, with 11 bases between the two germline ends. The CDR3 region is CAWNPQGGNTIYF. For the CDR3, the DNA is TGTGCCTGGAACCCCCAAGGGGGAAACACCATATATTTT.

The gene calls are TRBV11-2 and TRBJ2-7; possibly TRBD2 for D (5 bases). From germline, CDR1 is SGHAT and CDR2 FQNNGV. The CDR3 is 12 residues long. V gave up 3 bases and J gave up 4 bases, with 7 bases separating them. CDR3 DNA: TGTGCCAGCAGCTTTCGGGATTACGAGCAGTACTTC. It yields the protein CASSFRDYEQYF.

The V gene is TRBV9, the J gene TRBJ2-1; 9 bases map to TRBD2. V lost 2 bases, J lost 5 bases, and 5 bases stayed unmatched. This CDR3 is 15 amino acids long. Germline V gives CDR1 SGDLS, CDR2 YYNGEE. CDR3 region: CASSVSGSGNNEQFF. As DNA, the CDR3 is TGTGCCAGCAGCGTTAGCGGGAGTGGGAACAATGAGCAGTTCTTC.

The CDR3 DNA sequence: TGCAGCGTTGAAGTTCGGGACAGGGGGTCCTACGAGCAGTACTTC. It translates to CSVEVRDRGSYEQYF. The chain joins TRBV29-1 to TRBJ2-7, with 11 bases fitting TRBD1. CDR3 length equals 15 residues. From germline, CDR1 is SQVTM and CDR2 ANQGSEA. Germline trimming cut 1 base from V and 1 base from J; bases unmatched to any gene: 3.

The rearrangement joins TRBV7-9 to TRBJ1-2; no reliable D call. The V end was cut by 3 bases, the J end by 7 bases, with 18 bases between. This CDR3 is 15 amino acids long. Germline V lookup: CDR1 SEHNR, CDR2 FQNEAQ (reference sequence). CDR3 amino acids: CASSFSGKGRSGYTF. For the CDR3, the DNA is TGTGCCAGCAGCTTTTCCGGAAAAGGGAGGAGTGGCTACACCTTC.

V gene TRBV9 combines with J gene TRBJ2-3, with TRBD2 identical over 8 bases. The CDR3 runs to 16 residues. Germline V lookup: CDR1 SGDLS, CDR2 YYNGEE. With V trimmed by 0 bases and J by 2 bases, 5 bases remained unmatched. CDR3 sequence (DNA): TGTGCCAGCAGCGTAGCGAGCGGGGGCATCACAGATACGCAGTATTTT. It specifies CASSVASGGITDTQYF.

The gene calls are TRBV28 and TRBJ2-3; no clear D. Germline CDR1 reads MDHEN; CDR2 reads SYDVKM. Trimming stripped 5 bases from V and 4 bases from J, with 19 bases between. CDR3 length: 16 residues. CDR3 sequence (DNA): TGTGCCAGCAGTGCCACTACTGTTAGTGTCGCAGATACGCAGTATTTT. This translates into CASSATTVSVADTQYF.

The rearrangement joins TRBV5-6 to TRBJ2-7; D is ambiguous. This CDR3 is 14 amino acids long. Germline values: CDR1 SGHDT, CDR2 YYEEEE. V was shortened by 4 bases and J by 0 bases, with 11 bases between the two germline ends. CDR3 region: CASSPMGSSYEQYF. CDR3 sequence (DNA): TGTGCCAGCAGCCCCATGGGCAGCTCCTACGAGCAGTACTTC.

Notes on this clone: This sample includes further DNA sequences coding for the same CDR3. The chain links TRBV27 to TRBJ2-7; 9 bases align to TRBD1. Trimming cost V 3 bases and J 1 base; bases outside gene matches: 1. The CDR3 runs 14 residues. Germline CDR1 MNHEY, CDR2 SMNVEV (reference sequence). This chain's CDR3 is CASSFGTGSYEQYF. The CDR3 DNA reads TGTGCCAGCAGTTTCGGGACAGGGTCCTACGAGCAGTACTTC.

The chain joins TRBV6-6 to TRBJ2-2, with TRBD1 as a possible D gene (5 bases). Germline CDR1 MNHNY, CDR2 SVGAGI (reference sequence). This CDR3 contains 14 residues. Trimming took 4 bases from V and 1 from J, leaving 7 bases between them. CDR3 in DNA: TGTGCCAGCAGTTCAACAGGGAACACCGGGGAGCTGTTTTTT. Its translation: CASSSTGNTGELFF.